This T cell receptor beta chain was identified in a study of cytomegalovirus exposure and HLA in healthy donors (dated by TCRdb to 2016 to 2017). Regarding the research as a whole: According to an earlier analysis of several hundred of the donors, roughly 180 million T cells yielded 95 million to 140 million unique TCR beta sequences and approximately 300 Gb of sequence data. Around 320 gigabases of sequencing data and 78 million or so unique TCR sequences were included in an early release covering 550 to 650 HLA-typed donors. Of the 350 to 450 genotyped donors, around 81% fell in the genetic ancestry cluster associated with self-reported Caucasian donors. The aim of the study was to test whether cataloging public T cell receptors could identify signatures of past pathogen exposure. Using immunosequencing, the study profiled T cell repertoires from approximately 700 subjects and related those repertoires to cytomegalovirus serostatus. In addition to the first cohort of about 650 subjects, a separate validation cohort of approximately 130 different subjects was used. To predict cytomegalovirus infection status, the study brought together high-throughput TCR immunosequencing, statistical association of individual TCRs with disease status, and machine learning. A later analysis re-analyzed previously published TCR beta repertoires from approximately 700 donors and added high-resolution HLA genotyping to study TCR occurrence patterns. Rather than drawing on any new phenotypic data, the later analysis identified candidate immune exposures from TCR beta sequences and the way those sequences occurred across donors. An earlier analysis of 587 of the donors used high-throughput TCR beta sequencing to judge whether each TCR beta V gene segment behaved as functional or pseudogenic. Alongside the repertoire data, information on donor age, sex, ethnicity and CMV serostatus was compiled. A later genetic analysis took genome-wide SNP genotypes for about 55% of the 666 donors and used that subset as a discovery cohort. Every repertoire in the discovery cohort had been generated on one and the same sequencing platform. HLA typing covered class I and class II loci at four-digit resolution. The number of typed donors differed by locus: about 629-630 for A, B, C, DRB1 and DQB1; some 540 for DQA1; some 610 for DPA1; and approximately 450 for DPB1. Five DR-DQ haplotypes were treated as single units for association and clustering because of strong linkage in the cohort. On average, around 240,000 unique TCR beta nucleotide sequences were sequenced per donor among a few hundred genotyped donors of the cohort, with about 19% of those sequences being non-productive.

Points the paper makes about the study in general: The cohort was sequenced for TCR beta chains only, and without alpha or paired-chain data the features that could be detected were limited. Linkage disequilibrium might explain the correlated functional status among segregating V segments, but an unknown experimental factor could not be ruled out. The classifier was reported to diagnose cytomegalovirus status with high specificity and sensitivity in both the original and validation cohorts. Three of the identified cytomegalovirus-associated TCR beta chains were confirmed in vitro to be specific for cytomegalovirus antigens. A further reported finding was that TCR beta sequences accurately predicted the HLA-A and HLA-B alleles for most subjects in the first cohort. HLA typing was unavailable for some donors at each locus, so association tests used only the typed subset. A group of highly shared sequence variants was considered likely to be a technical artifact of the sequencing pipeline. Presence/absence analyses assumed roughly uniform sequencing depth across donors, an assumption that may not hold. When HLA alleles, especially DR and DQ, strongly co-occurred, attributing TCR associations to individual alleles was difficult. Because counts were too low, seventeen rarely observed V segments, including chromosome 9 orphons, were excluded from the earlier analysis of several hundred of the donors. In a later analysis, several top co-occurrence clusters were reported to appear linked to parvovirus B19, influenza, CMV and Epstein-Barr virus. A later analysis found that TCR association rates varied across HLA loci, with DRB1 alleles showing the most associated TCRs and HLA-C alleles the fewest. Some IMGT-functional V segments, including TRBV6-2 and TRBV6-3, could not be told apart with the 87-base-pair reads, so those segments were excluded. In the study, about 150 TCR beta chains were listed as associated with cytomegalovirus. Across donors, most TCR sequences were observed very rarely, whereas some public TCRs were present in many individuals. In a later genetic analysis, fewer N-insertions in productive TCRs were reported among donors in an Asian-associated ancestry cluster than the approximately 670-donor mean. According to the authors, the approach could potentially be generalized to other disease states and immunological phenotypes. A later analysis associated some 17,000 TCR beta sequences with specific HLA alleles at a false discovery rate of 0.05. V-gene and J-gene trimming of TCR beta chains was associated with a missense DCLRE1C variant in a later genetic analysis, and the association was replicated in an independent cohort. Immune exposure information for the cohort was limited to CMV serostatus. In a later analysis, HLA-associated TCR beta chains were found to be more clonally expanded and to have lower generation probabilities than equally common non-associated chains. An earlier analysis of 587 of the donors showed that most TCR beta V segments appeared in productive rearrangements either about 87% or about 30% of the time, which broadly matched IMGT annotations. Most CMV-associated TCR beta chains appeared to be HLA-restricted in a later analysis, and the HLA associations seemed to be driven largely by CMV exposure.

A note on this clone: Its antigen is still unknown. Base qualities were left out, and no much larger clone turns up one base away.

The CDR3 spans 14 residues, from the cysteine through the phenylalanine. Only CDR3 DNA is held: 42 bases, read in frame from base 1. Relative to germline, V is missing 6 bases and J is missing 7 bases, with 7 bases of the junction outside any gene match. Based on the germline V gene, the CDR1 and CDR2 sequences are SNHLY and FYNNEI. In total, roughly 670 healthy bone marrow donors made up the cohort. At the time of sampling, every cohort member was nominally healthy, though immune exposures that went unrecorded were likely present. The donor tested CMV seronegative and was one of the 352 seronegative cohort members. Each donor provided a peripheral blood sample, and peripheral blood mononuclear cells were used for TCR beta sequencing. The Qiagen DNeasy Blood Extraction Kit was used to extract genomic DNA from the blood cell samples. Libraries were built with the immunoSEQ multiplex PCR assay. For the multiplex PCR, a mixture combining 60 forward primers for TCR Vbeta segments and 13 reverse primers for TCR Jbeta segments was used. The CDR3 region of rearranged TCR beta genes was amplified from genomic DNA with a multiplex PCR assay. The amplified TCR beta libraries were sequenced on the Illumina HiSeq System as 87-base-pair reads. Processing in the source paper ran as follows. A later analysis tallied roughly 78 million unique TCR beta chains across the 666 repertoires, and about 12 million of those chains were shared by two or more donors. To remove PCR and sequencing errors, raw reads were error-corrected and collapsed into unique sequences using a nearest-neighbor algorithm that merged closely related sequences. V, D and J gene segments were assigned by aligning CDR3 sequences to IMGT reference sequences. For a sequence to be retained, a match of at least six nucleotides to both a V gene segment and a J gene segment was required. Rearrangements were classified as productive when the CDR3 lacked stop codons and remained in frame with V and J, and all other rearrangements were classified as non-productive. CDR3 was defined by IMGT convention, running from the second conserved V-encoded cysteine to the conserved J-encoded phenylalanine. The earlier analysis of about 640 of the donors excluded any sequence lacking an unambiguous match to a single V gene segment. An earlier analysis of 587 of the donors classified V segments as functional when productive rearrangements were above 56.7% and as segregating when the standard deviation between donors was above 5%. A statistical classification framework was built to diagnose cytomegalovirus status from the catalog of TCR beta chain sequences. V and J gene assignment, in a later analysis, came from comparing TCR nucleotide sequences with IMGT/GENE-DB human TR gene sequences. A later analysis assigned CDR3 sequences and most-parsimonious VDJ recombination scenarios with the TCRdist pipeline. In a later analysis, every TCR beta chain was defined by the combination of its CDR3 amino acid sequence and its V-gene family, and reads without a unique V-gene family were dropped. As a way to deal with suspected cross-contamination and a sequencing artifact, a later analysis dropped approximately 570 nucleotide sequences that were highly shared and had low generation probability. In a later analysis, a clonal expansion index was calculated for each public chain from normalized within-repertoire ranks of inferred template counts. A later analysis computed generation probabilities with a VDJ recombination model fitted to out-of-frame rearrangements, and checked the results against IGoR. A later analysis scored TCR-TCR, TCR-HLA and TCR-CMV co-occurrence with hypergeometric tests, applying a repertoire-size bias correction to TCR pairs. In a later analysis, false discovery rates were estimated by permuting HLA or CMV assignments 20 times. In a later analysis, co-occurring TCRs were grouped using DBSCAN, with TCRdist sequence similarity added in when clustering inside HLA-allele-positive subsets. Repertoires with fewer than 30,000 or more than 120,000 public chains, plus five repertoires with anomalous nucleotide sharing, were excluded from co-occurrence clustering. What TCRdb holds here is the immuneACCESS table cut down to in-frame rearrangements. Part of the clones is not present; checked against another copy, under half of the missing clones reflect an unresolved V gene, and the others are unexplained. For V, J and clone size, that table is used; D and trimming come from the DNA. The sample data list under 200,000 clones, and 80% of these were observed just once. The ten largest account for around 6% of the sample.

Input material: PBMCs. The TCR originated in a man aged 35 to 55 in good health and CMV-seronegative. The chain joins TRBV2 to TRBJ2-1; 9 of the junction bases match TRBD1. The CDR3 protein: CASRAGQGENEQFF. The sequenced DNA is TGTGCCAGCAGGGCGGGACAGGGAGAGAATGAGCAGTTCTTC.